The T cell receptor (beta chain) described here comes from a study of blood T cell repertoires in COVID-19. Study overall: Italy, Spain and the United States were the sources of the convalescent and acute COVID-19 samples. In each case, the material was cDNA or gDNA derived from T cells, B-cell-depleted T cells, or PBMCs.

Germline V gene sequence: CDR1 SGHTA, CDR2 FQGTGA. The ends lost 5 bases at V and 4 bases at J; junction bases unmatched: 5. The CDR3 length is 14 residues. Under the authors' procedure: Amplification with reference gene primers provided the estimates of nucleated cell counts. Measured with immunoSEQ multiplex PCR; TCRdb has only the in-frame clones, and not every one. D and trimming were read from the DNA, whereas the V and J calls and clone size are those reported in that table. The sample has about 250,000 clones, almost 90% seen once. The sequenced sample consisted of peripheral blood. The chain joins TRBV7-3 to TRBJ2-1, with 7 positions matching TRBD2. The receptor was derived from a man older than 75 with acute or convalescent COVID-19. This CDR3 reads CASSPGLPYNEQFF. The CDR3 bases are TGTGCCAGCAGCCCGGGACTACCTTACAATGAGCAGTTCTTC.